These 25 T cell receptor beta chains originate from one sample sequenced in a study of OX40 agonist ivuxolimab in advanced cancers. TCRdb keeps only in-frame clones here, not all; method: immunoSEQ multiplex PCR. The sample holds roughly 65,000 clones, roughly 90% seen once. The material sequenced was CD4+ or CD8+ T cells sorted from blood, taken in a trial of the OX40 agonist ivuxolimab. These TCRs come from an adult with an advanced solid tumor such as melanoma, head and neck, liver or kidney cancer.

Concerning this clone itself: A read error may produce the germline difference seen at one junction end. CDR3 residues: CATSREPGRGNTIYF. CDR3 DNA: TGTGCCACCAGCCGAGAACCAGGGAGAGGAAACACCATATATTTT. This sequence joins TRBV15 and TRBJ1-3, with D possibly TRBD1 on 5 matching bases. Germline CDR1 LNHNV, CDR2 YYDKDF (reference sequence). This CDR3 region has 15 residues.

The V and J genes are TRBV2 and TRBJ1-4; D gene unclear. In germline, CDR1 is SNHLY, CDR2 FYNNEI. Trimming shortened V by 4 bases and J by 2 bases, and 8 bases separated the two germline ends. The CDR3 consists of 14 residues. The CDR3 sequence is CASSAAETNEKLFF. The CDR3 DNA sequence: TGTGCCAGCAGTGCTGCGGAGACTAATGAAAAACTGTTTTTT. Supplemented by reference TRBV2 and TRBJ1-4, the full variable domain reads EPEVTQTPSHQVTQMGQEVILRCVPISNHLYFYWYRQILGQKVEFLVSFYNNEISEKSEIFDDQFSVERPDGSNFTLKIRSTKLEDSAMYFCASSAAETNEKLFFGSGTQLSVL.

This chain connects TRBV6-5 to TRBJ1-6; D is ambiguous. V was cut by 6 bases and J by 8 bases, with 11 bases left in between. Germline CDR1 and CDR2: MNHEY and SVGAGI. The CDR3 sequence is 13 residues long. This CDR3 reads CASSSTTYSPLHF. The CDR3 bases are TGTGCCAGCAGCTCCACCACTTATTCACCCCTCCACTTT.

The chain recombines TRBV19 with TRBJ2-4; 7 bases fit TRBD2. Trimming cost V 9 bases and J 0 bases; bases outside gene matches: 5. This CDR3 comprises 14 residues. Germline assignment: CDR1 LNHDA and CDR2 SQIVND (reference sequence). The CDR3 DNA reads TGTGCCAGCACGGGGGGAGAAGCCAAAAACATTCAGTACTTC. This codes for CASTGGEAKNIQYF. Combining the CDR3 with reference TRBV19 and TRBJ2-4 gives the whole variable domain DGGITQSPKYLFRKEGQNVTLSCEQNLNHDAMYWYRQDPGQGLRLIYYSQIVNDFQKGDIAEGYSVSREKKESFPLTVTSAQKNPTAFYLCASTGGEAKNIQYFGAGTRLSVL.

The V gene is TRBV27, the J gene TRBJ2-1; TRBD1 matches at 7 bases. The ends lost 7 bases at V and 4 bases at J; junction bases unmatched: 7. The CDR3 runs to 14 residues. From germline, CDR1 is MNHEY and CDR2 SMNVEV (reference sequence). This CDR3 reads CASTATGAYNEQFF. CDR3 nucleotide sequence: TGTGCCAGCACCGCCACAGGGGCTTACAATGAGCAGTTCTTC.

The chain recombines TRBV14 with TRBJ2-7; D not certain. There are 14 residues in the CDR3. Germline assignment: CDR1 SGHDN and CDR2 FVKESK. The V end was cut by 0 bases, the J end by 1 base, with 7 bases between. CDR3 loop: CASSQDGASYEQYF. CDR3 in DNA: TGTGCCAGCAGCCAAGATGGCGCTTCCTACGAGCAGTACTTC.

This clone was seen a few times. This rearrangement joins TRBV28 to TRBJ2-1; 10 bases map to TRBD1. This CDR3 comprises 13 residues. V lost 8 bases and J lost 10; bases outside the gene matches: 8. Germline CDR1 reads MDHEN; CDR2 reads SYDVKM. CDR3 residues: CASCRQGAREQFF. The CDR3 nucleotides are TGTGCCAGCTGCAGACAGGGGGCAAGGGAGCAGTTCTTC.

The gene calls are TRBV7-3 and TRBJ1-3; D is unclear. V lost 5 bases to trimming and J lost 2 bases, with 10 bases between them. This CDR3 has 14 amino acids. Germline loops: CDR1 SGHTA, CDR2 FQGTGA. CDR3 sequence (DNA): TGTGCCAGCAGCCCGGGGTTTACTGGAAACACCATATATTTT. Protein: CASSPGFTGNTIYF.

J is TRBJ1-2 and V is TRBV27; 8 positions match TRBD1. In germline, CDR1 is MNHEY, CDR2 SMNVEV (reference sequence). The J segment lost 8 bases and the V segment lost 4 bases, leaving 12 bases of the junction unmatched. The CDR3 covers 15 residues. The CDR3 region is CASSSPRTGSRGYTF. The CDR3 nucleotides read TGTGCCAGCAGTTCGCCCCGGACAGGGTCCCGAGGCTACACCTTC.

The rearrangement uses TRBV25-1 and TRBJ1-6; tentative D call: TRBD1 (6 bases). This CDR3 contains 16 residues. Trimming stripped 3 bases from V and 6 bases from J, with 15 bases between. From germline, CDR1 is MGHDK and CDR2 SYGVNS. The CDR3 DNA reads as TGTGCCAGCAGTGAGGCCGCGGGACACCTTAATTCACCCCTCCACTTT. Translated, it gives CASSEAAGHLNSPLHF.

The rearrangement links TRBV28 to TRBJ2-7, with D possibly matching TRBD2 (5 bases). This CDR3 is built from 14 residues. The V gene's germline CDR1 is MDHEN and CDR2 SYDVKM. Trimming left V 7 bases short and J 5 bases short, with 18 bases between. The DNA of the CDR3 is TGTGCCAGCACCCCACCCCGGGGTATACACGAGCAGTACTTC. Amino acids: CASTPPRGIHEQYF. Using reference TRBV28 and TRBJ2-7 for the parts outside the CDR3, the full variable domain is DVKVTQSSRYLVKRTGEKVFLECVQDMDHENMFWYRQDPGLGLRLIYFSYDVKMKEKGDIPEGYSVSREKKERFSLILESASTNQTSMYLCASTPPRGIHEQYFGPGTRLTVT.

The CDR3 coding sequence is TGTGCCAGCAGCCAAGAGTCCTGGGCAGATACGCAGTATTTT. It specifies CASSQESWADTQYF. The chain combines TRBV4-2 with TRBJ2-3; D gene uncertain. The germline CDR1 and CDR2 sequences are LGHNA and YNFKEQ. The CDR3 loop spans 14 amino acids. With 0 bases removed from V and 4 bases from J, the gap between germline ends came to 8 bases.

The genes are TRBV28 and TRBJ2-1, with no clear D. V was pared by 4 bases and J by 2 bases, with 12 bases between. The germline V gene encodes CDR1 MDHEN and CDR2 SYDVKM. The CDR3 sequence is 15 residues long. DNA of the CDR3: TGTGCCAGCAGTTCCCTAGTTTCCCCCTACAATGAGCAGTTCTTC. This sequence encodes CASSSLVSPYNEQFF.

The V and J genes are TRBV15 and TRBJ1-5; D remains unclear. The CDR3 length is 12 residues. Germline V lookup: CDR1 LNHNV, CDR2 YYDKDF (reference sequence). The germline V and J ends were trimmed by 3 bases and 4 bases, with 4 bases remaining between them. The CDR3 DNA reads TGTGCCACCAGCAGGGGAAATCAGCCCCAGCATTTT. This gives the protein CATSRGNQPQHF. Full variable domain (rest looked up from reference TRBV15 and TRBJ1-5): DAMVIQNPRYQVTQFGKPVTLSCSQTLNHNVMYWYQQKSSQAPKLLFHYYDKDFNNEADTPDNFQSRRPNTSFCFLDIRSPGLGDTAMYLCATSRGNQPQHFGDGTRLSIL.

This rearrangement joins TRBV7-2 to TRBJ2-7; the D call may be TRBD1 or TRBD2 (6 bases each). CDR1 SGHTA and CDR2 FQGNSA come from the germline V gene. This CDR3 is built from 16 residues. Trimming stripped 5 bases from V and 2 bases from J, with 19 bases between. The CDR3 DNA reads TGTGCCAGCAGCCTGGGATGGGGAAGGGGGGCCTACGAGCAGTACTTC. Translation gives CASSLGWGRGAYEQYF.

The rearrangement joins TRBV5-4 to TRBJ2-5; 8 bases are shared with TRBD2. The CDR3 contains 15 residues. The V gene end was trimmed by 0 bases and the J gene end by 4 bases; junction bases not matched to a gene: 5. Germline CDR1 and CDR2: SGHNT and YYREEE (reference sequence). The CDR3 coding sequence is TGTGCCAGCAGCTTGGCGGGAGGGCCGTCAGAGACCCAGTACTTC. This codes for CASSLAGGPSETQYF. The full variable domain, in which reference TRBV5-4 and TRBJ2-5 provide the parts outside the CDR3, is ETGVTQSPTHLIKTRGQQVTLRCSSQSGHNTVSWYQQALGQGPQFIFQYYREEENGRGNFPPRFSGLQFPNYSSELNVNALELDDSALYLCASSLAGGPSETQYFGPGTRLLVL.

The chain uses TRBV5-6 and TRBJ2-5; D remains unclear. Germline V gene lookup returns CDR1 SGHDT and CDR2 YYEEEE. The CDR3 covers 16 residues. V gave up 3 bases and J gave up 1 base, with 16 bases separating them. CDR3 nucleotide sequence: TGTGCCAGCAGCTCGCTCCGACTCTCAAGCCAAGAGACCCAGTACTTC. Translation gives CASSSLRLSSQETQYF.

The CDR3 bases are TGTGCCAGTAGTATAGTTACAGGGCTACACGAGCAGTACTTC. Protein sequence: CASSIVTGLHEQYF. The chain carries TRBV19 and TRBJ2-7; the D gene is possibly TRBD1 (6 bases). There are 14 residues in the CDR3. Per the germline V gene, CDR1 is LNHDA and CDR2 is SQIVND (reference sequence). Trimming shortened V by 1 base and J by 5 bases, and 12 bases separated the two germline ends.

CDR3 DNA sequence: TGCGCCAGCAGCTTGTACCAGGGTTTGCCCGAGACCCAGTACTTC. Its protein product is CASSLYQGLPETQYF. V gene TRBV5-1 combines with J gene TRBJ2-5, with D possibly matching TRBD1 (5 bases). CDR3 size: 15 residues. CDR1 and CDR2 from the germline V gene are SGHRS and YFSETQ. Trimming removed 1 base at V and 5 bases at J, with 15 bases between. Full variable domain (outside the CDR3, taken from reference TRBV5-1 and TRBJ2-5): KAGVTQTPRYLIKTRGQQVTLSCSPISGHRSVSWYQQTPGQGLQFLFEYFSETQRNKGNFPGRFSGRQFSNSRSEMNVSTLELGDSALYLCASSLYQGLPETQYFGPGTRLLVL.

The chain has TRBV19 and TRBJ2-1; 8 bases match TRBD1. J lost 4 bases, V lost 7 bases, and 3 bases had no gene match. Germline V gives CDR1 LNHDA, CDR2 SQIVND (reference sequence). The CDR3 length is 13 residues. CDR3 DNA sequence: TGTGCCAGTAATCGGGACAGGTACAATGAGCAGTTCTTC. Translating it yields CASNRDRYNEQFF.

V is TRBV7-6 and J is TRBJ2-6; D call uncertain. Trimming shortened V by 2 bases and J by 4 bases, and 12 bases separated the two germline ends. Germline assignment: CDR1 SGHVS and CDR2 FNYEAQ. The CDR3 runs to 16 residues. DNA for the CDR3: TGTGCCAGCAGCTTAAAACCCAACCCCGGGGCCAACGTCCTGACTTTC. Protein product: CASSLKPNPGANVLTF.

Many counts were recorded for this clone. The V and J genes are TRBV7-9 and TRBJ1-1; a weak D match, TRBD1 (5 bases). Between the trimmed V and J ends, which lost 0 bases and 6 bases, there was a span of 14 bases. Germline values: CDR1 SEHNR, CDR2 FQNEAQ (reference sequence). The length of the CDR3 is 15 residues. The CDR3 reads CASSLALGGGSEAFF. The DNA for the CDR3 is TGTGCCAGCAGCTTAGCGCTGGGTGGGGGGTCTGAAGCTTTCTTT.

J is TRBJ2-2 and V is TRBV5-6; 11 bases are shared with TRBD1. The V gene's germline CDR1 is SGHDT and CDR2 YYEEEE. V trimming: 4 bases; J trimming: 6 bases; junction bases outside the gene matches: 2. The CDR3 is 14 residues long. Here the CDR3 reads CASSGDRGAGELFF. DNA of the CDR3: TGTGCCAGCAGCGGGGACAGGGGGGCCGGGGAGCTGTTTTTT.

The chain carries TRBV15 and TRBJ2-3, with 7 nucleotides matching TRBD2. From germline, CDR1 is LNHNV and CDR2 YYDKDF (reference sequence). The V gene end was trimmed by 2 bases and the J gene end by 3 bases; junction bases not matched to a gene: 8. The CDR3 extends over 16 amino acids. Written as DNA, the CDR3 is TGTGCCACCAGCAGACAATCACTCGGGGGGACAGATACGCAGTATTTT. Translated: CATSRQSLGGTDTQYF.

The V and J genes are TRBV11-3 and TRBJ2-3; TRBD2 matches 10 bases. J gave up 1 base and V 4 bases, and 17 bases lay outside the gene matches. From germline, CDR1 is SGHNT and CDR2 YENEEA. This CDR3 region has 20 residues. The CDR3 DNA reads TGTGCCAGCAGCTCCCCAAGCGGGAGGGCTCCCGCTAGGGGCACAGATACGCAGTATTTT. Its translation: CASSSPSGRAPARGTDTQYF.